The clone carrying this TCR beta chain was found a few times. The sample is drawn from a study of control samples from healthy donors and cancer patients. Trimming pared 6 bases from V and 1 base from J, leaving 13 bases between. Germline V lookup: CDR1 SGHNT, CDR2 YYREEE (reference sequence). The CDR3 loop spans 14 amino acids. Sequenced by immunoSEQ multiplex PCR; TCRdb stores in-frame clones only, minus some. The sample includes 90,000 to 120,000 clones, around four fifths seen only once; the top ten take roughly 6.5%. Sequencing was carried out using blood. The chain combines TRBV5-4 with TRBJ1-1; D is possibly TRBD1 (5 bases). The clonotype originates from a man aged 18 to 30 in good health. The CDR3 is CASKGGARNTEAFF. DNA for the CDR3: TGTGCCAGCAAAGGAGGGGCCAGGAACACTGAAGCTTTCTTT.